This T cell receptor (beta chain) emerged from a study of tumor and adjacent non-tumor tissue in lung cancer. This sample's RNA came from whole unsorted tissue. A modified ARM-PCR protocol with three rounds of nested PCR amplified TCRbeta. TCRdb recomputed calls from the multiplex PCR reads with MiXCR, one row per CDR3 protein. The data contain some 93,000 distinct CDR3 sequences, about 67% of them seen just once; the ten biggest clones take up approximately 16%. Specimen: lung tumor tissue. This clonotype was sampled from a man aged 60-69 years with non-small cell lung cancer.

CDR3: CSAIAQRAGTDTQYF. The CDR3 DNA is TGCAGTGCTATAGCTCAGCGGGCCGGCACAGATACGCAGTATTTT. The chain uses TRBV20-1 and TRBJ2-3, with a tentative D call TRBD2 (6 bases). This CDR3 comprises 15 residues. Germline loops: CDR1 DFQATT, CDR2 SNEGSKA (reference sequence). Trimming stripped 4 bases from V and 1 base from J, with 15 bases between.